Below, one T cell receptor beta chain is given with its context. Its cognate antigen is unknown. Profiling relied on immunoSEQ multiplex PCR, and the TCRdb table lists in-frame clones only, not all of them. There are about 610,000 clones in the sample; 97% occur only once, and around 0.06% lies in the top ten. This entry belongs to a study of shared clonotypes between healthy human individuals. On the study more broadly: Three plates were used per donor for CD4 naive, three for CD4 memory, two for CD8 naive and one for CD8 memory.

Findings and limits, study-wide: Sequencing depth was expected to influence donor clonotype sharing.

Per germline, CDR1 MNHEY and CDR2 SVGAGI. The V gene end was trimmed by 5 bases and the J gene end by 4 bases; junction bases not matched to a gene: 4. This CDR3 contains 15 residues. CD4+ cells were split into CD45RA+ naive and CD45RA-negative memory subsets. The TCR sequence derives from a woman aged 25 to 39 in good health. The material sequenced was naive CD4+ T cells sorted from blood. The subset is: CD45RA+ positively selected. The genes are TRBV6-5 and TRBJ2-1; 11 nucleotides line up with TRBD1. The CDR3 sequence is CASSTGQGAYNEQFF. CDR3 nucleotides: TGTGCCAGCAGTACCGGACAGGGGGCATACAATGAGCAGTTCTTC.